This T cell receptor (beta chain) emerged from a study of cytomegalovirus exposure and HLA in healthy donors. Study observations and caveats: HLA restriction was apparent for most CMV-associated TCR beta chains in a later analysis.

The trim removed 3 bases at V and 5 bases at J, leaving 2 bases unmatched. This CDR3 has 14 amino acids. Germline CDR1 SGHKS, CDR2 YYEKEE (reference sequence). Remarks on this clone: What it binds is unknown.

The PCR employed 60 Vbeta primers together with 13 Jbeta primers. Sequencing used immunoSEQ multiplex PCR; TCRdb keeps in-frame clones, though not all of them. The sample yields 120,000 or so clones, about 80% seen once. The sequencing input was PBMCs. This TCR was sampled from a man aged 25-45 years in good health and CMV-seronegative. J is TRBJ1-4 and V is TRBV5-5, with 9 nucleotides matching TRBD1. CDR3 in amino acids: CASSYGQGNEKLFF. As DNA, the CDR3 is TGTGCCAGCAGCTATGGACAGGGGAATGAAAAACTGTTTTTT.